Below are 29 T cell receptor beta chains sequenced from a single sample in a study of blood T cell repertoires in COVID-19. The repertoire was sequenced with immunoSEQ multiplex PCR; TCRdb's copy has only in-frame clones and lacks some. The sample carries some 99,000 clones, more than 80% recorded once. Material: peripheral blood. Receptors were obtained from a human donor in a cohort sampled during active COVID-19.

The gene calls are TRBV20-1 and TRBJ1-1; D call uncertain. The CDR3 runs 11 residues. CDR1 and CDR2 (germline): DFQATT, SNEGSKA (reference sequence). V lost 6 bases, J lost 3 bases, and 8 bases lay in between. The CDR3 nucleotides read TGCAGTGCGAAGGCGGACACTGAAGCTTTCTTT. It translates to CSAKADTEAFF.

This CDR3 reads CASTSETQYF. The CDR3 coding sequence is TGCGCCAGCACGTCAGAGACCCAGTACTTC. J is TRBJ2-5 and V is TRBV10-1; D is unresolved. V lost 7 bases, J lost 4 bases, and 4 bases lay in between. The CDR3 contains 10 residues. Germline CDR1 and CDR2: WNHNN and SYGVQD (reference sequence).

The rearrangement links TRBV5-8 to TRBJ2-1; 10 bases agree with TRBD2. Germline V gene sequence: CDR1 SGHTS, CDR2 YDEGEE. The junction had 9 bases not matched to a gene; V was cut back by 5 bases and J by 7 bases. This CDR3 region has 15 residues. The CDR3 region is CASRGSGRALNEQFF. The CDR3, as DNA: TGTGCCAGCAGGGGGAGCGGGAGGGCCCTAAATGAGCAGTTCTTC.

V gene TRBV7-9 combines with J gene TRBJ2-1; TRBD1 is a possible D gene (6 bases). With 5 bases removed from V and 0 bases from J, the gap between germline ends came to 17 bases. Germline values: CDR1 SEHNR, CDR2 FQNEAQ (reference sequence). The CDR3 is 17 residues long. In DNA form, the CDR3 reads TGTGCCAGCAGCACGAGACCGGGACAACACTCCTACAATGAGCAGTTCTTC. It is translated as CASSTRPGQHSYNEQFF.

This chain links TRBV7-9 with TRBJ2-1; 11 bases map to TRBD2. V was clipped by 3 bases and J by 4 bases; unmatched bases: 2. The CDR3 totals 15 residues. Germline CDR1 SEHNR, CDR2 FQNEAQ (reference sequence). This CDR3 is CASSLGLAEYNEQFF. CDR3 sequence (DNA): TGTGCCAGCAGCTTGGGACTAGCGGAGTACAATGAGCAGTTCTTC.

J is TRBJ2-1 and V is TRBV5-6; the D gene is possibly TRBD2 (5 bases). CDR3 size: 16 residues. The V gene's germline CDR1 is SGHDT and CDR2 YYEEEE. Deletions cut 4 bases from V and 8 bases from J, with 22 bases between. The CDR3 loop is CASSTPPLAHGDEQFF. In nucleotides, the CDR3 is TGTGCCAGCAGCACCCCCCCGTTGGCCCACGGGGATGAGCAGTTCTTC.

The CDR3 spells CATGEGRGRNEQYF. Written as DNA, the CDR3 is TGTGCCACCGGGGAGGGCAGGGGGCGAAACGAGCAGTACTTC. This rearrangement joins TRBV15 to TRBJ2-7, with D possibly being TRBD1 (8 bases). The CDR3 covers 14 residues. The germline gives CDR1 LNHNV, CDR2 YYDKDF (reference sequence). Between the trimmed V and J ends, which lost 8 bases and 5 bases, there was a span of 19 bases.

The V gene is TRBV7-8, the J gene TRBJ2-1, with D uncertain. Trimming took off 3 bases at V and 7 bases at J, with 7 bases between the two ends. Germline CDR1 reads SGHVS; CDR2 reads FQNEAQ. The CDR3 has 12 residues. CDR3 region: CASSFGRNEQFF. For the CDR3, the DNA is TGTGCCAGCAGCTTCGGTCGGAATGAGCAGTTCTTC.

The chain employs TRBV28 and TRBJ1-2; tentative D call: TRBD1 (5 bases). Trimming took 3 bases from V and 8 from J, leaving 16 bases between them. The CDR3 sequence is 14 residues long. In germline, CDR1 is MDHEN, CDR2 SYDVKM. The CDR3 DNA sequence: TGTGCCAGCAGTTTTCAGGGAGGCGATAAGGGCTACACCTTC. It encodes CASSFQGGDKGYTF.

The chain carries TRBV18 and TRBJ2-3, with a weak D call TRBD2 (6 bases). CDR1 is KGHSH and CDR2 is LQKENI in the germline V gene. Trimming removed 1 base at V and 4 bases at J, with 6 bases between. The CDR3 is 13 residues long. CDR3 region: CASSPQRADTQYF. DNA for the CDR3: TGTGCCAGCTCACCACAGCGGGCAGATACGCAGTATTTT.

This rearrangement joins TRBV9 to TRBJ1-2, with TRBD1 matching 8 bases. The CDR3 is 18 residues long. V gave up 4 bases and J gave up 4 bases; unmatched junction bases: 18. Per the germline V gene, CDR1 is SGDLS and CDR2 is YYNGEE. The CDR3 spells CASSHKPGRQGALYGYTF. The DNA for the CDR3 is TGTGCCAGCAGCCATAAGCCCGGCCGTCAGGGGGCACTCTATGGCTACACCTTC.

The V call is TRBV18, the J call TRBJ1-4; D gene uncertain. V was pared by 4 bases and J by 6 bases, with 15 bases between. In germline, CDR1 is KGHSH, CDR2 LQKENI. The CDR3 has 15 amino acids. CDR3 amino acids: CASSHARREYEKLFF. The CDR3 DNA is TGTGCCAGCTCACACGCCCGGCGGGAGTATGAAAAACTGTTTTTT.

DNA for the CDR3: TGTGCCAGTAGTAAAACGGACAGGGTCGTGGACACTGAAGCTTTCTTT. Its protein is CASSKTDRVVDTEAFF. The rearrangement links TRBV19 to TRBJ1-1; 8 nucleotides match TRBD1. This CDR3 spans 16 amino acids. The germline V gene encodes CDR1 LNHDA and CDR2 SQIVND (reference sequence). V shed 4 bases and J 3 bases; nucleotides not matched to a gene: 10.

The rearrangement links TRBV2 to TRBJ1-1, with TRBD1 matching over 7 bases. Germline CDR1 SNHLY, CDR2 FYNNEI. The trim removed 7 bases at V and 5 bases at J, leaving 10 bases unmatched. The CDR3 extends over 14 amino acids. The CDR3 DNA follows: TGTGCCAGCAACGAGCAGGGGGTAAAAACTGAAGCTTTCTTT. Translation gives CASNEQGVKTEAFF.

CDR3 loop: CASSLGVDRARDEQYF. CDR3 nucleotides: TGTGCCAGCAGCTTAGGAGTTGACAGGGCGCGAGACGAGCAGTACTTC. The gene calls are TRBV7-6 and TRBJ2-7, with 7 bases aligning to TRBD1. The CDR3 is made up of 16 amino acids. The ends lost 1 base at V and 5 bases at J; junction bases unmatched: 11. The germline V gene has CDR1 SGHVS and CDR2 FNYEAQ.

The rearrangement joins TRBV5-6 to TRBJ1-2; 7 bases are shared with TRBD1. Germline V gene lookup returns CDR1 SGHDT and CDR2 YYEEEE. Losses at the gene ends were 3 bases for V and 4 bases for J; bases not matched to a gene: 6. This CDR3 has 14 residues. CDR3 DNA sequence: TGTGCCAGCAGCTCTACGACAGGGCCCTATGGCTACACCTTC. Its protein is CASSSTTGPYGYTF.

The CDR3 loop is CASSLLALSVAEAFF. Here the CDR3 DNA reads TGCGCCAGCAGCCTTTTAGCACTCTCGGTGGCTGAAGCTTTCTTT. This rearrangement joins TRBV10-2 to TRBJ1-1; D remains ambiguous. The germline gives CDR1 WSHSY, CDR2 SAAADI. CDR3 length: 15 amino acids. V lost 6 bases and J lost 6, with 20 bases in between.

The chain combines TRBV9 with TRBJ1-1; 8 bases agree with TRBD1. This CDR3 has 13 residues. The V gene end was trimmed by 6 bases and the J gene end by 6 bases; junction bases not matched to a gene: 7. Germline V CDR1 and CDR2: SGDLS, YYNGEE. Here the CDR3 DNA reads TGTGCCAGCACAAGACAGGGGTTACCTGAAGCTTTCTTT. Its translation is CASTRQGLPEAFF.

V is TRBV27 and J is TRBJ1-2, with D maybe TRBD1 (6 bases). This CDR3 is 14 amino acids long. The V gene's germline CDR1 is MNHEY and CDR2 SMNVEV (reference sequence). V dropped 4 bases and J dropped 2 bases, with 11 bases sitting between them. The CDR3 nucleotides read TGTGCCAGCAGTTATCAAGGACAGAACTATGGCTACACCTTC. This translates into CASSYQGQNYGYTF.

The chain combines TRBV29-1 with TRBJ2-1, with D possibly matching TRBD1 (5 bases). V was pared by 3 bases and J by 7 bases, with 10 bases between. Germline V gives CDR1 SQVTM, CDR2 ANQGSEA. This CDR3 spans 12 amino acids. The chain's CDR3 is CSVDSGLNEQFF. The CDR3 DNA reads TGCAGCGTTGACTCAGGGTTAAATGAGCAGTTCTTC.

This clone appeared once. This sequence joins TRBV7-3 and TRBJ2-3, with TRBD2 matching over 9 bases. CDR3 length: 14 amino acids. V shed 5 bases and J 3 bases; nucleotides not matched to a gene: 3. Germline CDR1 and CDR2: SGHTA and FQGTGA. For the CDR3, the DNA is TGTGCCAGCAGCCCAGCGGGGGGTACAGATACGCAGTATTTT. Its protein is CASSPAGGTDTQYF.

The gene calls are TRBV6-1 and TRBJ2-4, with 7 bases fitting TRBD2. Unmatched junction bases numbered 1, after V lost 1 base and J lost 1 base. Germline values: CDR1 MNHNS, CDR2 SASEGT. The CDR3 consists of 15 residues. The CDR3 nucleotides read TGTGCCAGCAGTGAAGGGGGGGGTGCCAAAAACATTCAGTACTTC. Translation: CASSEGGGAKNIQYF.

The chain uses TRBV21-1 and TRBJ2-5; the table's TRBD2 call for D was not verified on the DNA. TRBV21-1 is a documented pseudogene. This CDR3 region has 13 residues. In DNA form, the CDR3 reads TGTGCCAGCAGCAAAGCTTTTTCGGAGACCCAGTACTTC. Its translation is CASSKAFSETQYF.

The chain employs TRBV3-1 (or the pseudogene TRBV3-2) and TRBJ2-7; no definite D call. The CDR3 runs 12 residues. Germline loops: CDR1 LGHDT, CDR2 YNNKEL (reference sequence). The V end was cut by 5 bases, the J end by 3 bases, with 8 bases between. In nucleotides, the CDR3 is TGTGCCAGCAGCTCTGAGGTCTACGAGCAGTACTTC. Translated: CASSSEVYEQYF.

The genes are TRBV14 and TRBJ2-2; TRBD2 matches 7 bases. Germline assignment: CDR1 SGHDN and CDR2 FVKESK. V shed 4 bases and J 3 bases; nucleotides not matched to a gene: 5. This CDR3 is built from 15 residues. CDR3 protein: CASSPAGVDTGELFF. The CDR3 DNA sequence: TGTGCCAGCAGCCCCGCGGGGGTAGACACCGGGGAGCTGTTTTTT. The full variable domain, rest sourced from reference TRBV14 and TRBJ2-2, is EAGVTQFPSHSVIEKGQTVTLRCDPISGHDNLYWYRRVMGKEIKFLLHFVKESKQDESGMPNNRFLAERTGGTYSTLKVQPAELEDSGVYFCASSPAGVDTGELFFGEGSRLTVL.

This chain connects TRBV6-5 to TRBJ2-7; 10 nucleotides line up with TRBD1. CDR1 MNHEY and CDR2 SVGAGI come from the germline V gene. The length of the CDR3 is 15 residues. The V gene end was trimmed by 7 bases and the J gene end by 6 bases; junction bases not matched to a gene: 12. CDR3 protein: CASNLDRGTRGEQYF. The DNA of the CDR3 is TGTGCCAGCAACCTGGACAGGGGGACCAGGGGCGAGCAGTACTTC.

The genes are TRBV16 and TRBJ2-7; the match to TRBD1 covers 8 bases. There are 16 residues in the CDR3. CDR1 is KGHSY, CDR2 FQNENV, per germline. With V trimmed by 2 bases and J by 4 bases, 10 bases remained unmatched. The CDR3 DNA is TGTGCCAGCAGCCAACCCTCCGGGACAGGATTATACGAGCAGTACTTC. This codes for CASSQPSGTGLYEQYF.

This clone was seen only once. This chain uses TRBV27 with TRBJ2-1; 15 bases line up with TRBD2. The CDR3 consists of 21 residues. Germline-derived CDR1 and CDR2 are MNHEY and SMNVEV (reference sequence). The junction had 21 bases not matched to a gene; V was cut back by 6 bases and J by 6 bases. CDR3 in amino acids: CASRQRSGQGVGLAGGNEQFF. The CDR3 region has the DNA TGTGCCAGCAGACAAAGGTCGGGACAGGGTGTGGGACTAGCGGGAGGCAATGAGCAGTTCTTC.

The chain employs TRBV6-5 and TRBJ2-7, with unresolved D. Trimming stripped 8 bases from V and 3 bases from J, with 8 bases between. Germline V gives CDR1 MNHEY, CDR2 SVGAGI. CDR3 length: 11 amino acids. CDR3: CASGLGYEQYF. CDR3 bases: TGTGCCAGCGGCCTTGGCTACGAGCAGTACTTC.